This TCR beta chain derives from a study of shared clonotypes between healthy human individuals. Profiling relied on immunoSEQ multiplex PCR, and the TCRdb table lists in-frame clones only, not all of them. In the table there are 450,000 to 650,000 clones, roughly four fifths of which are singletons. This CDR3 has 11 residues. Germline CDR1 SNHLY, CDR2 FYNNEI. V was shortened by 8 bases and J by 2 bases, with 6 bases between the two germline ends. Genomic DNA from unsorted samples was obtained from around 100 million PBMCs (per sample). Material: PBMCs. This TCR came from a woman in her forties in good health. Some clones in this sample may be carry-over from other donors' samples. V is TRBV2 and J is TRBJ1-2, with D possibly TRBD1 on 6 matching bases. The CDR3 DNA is TGTGCCAGCGGACAGAACTATGGCTACACCTTC. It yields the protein CASGQNYGYTF.